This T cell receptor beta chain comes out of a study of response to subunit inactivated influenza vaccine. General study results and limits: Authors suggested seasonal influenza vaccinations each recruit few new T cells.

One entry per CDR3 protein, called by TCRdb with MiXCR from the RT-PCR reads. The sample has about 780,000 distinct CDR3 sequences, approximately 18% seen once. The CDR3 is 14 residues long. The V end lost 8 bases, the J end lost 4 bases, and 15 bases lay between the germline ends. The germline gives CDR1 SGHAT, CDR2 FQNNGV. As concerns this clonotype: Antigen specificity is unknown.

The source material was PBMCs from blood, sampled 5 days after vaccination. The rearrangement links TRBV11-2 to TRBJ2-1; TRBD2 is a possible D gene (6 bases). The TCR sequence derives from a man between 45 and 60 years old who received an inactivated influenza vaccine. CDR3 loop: CASRTTRGYNEQFF. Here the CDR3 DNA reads TGTGCCAGCCGGACTACCCGGGGATACAATGAGCAGTTCTTC.